The 18 T cell receptor beta chains reported below all come from one sample, sequenced in a study of monozygotic twins with inflammatory bowel disease. Reanalyzing the 5' RACE reads, TCRdb keeps one entry per CDR3 protein, without DNA. Here the sample table reports more than 120,000 distinct CDR3 sequences. The sequenced sample was blood. The receptors come from a human donor with ulcerative colitis or Crohn's disease, or a healthy co-twin of an affected twin (not recorded which).

The gene calls are TRBV3-1 and TRBJ1-3; without DNA, the TCRdb call of TRBD1 cannot be checked. The CDR3 length is 19 residues. Per the germline V gene, CDR1 is LGHDT and CDR2 is YNNKEL (reference sequence). This CDR3 reads CASLSRDSSRGVTGNTIYF.

The CDR3 loop reads CAWSLAGEQFF. The rearrangement uses TRBV30 and TRBJ2-1; lacking DNA, the TRBD2 call made by TCRdb goes unchecked. This CDR3 has 11 residues. Per germline, CDR1 GTSNPN and CDR2 SVGIG (reference sequence).

The V call is TRBV6-2 or TRBV6-3, the J call TRBJ1-1; TCRdb outputs TRBD1, but without DNA this stays unchecked. The germline gives CDR1 MNHEY, CDR2 SVGEGT. The CDR3 spans 11 residues. The CDR3 loop is CASSLGTGAFF.

The chain links TRBV4-3 to TRBJ2-2; TCRdb proposes TRBD2, but this gene call is untestable without DNA. Per germline, CDR1 LGHNA and CDR2 YSLEER. The CDR3 sequence is 15 residues long. The CDR3 here is CASSQGLADTGELFF.

CDR3 in amino acids: CASSYNLLGTGNEQFF. V gene TRBV6-2 or TRBV6-3 combines with J gene TRBJ2-1; TCRdb names TRBD1, which stays unverified in the absence of DNA. Germline V gene sequence: CDR1 MNHEY, CDR2 SVGEGT. The CDR3 length is 16 residues.

The CDR3 region is CATVDPNTEAFF. V usage is TRBV10-3 and J usage is TRBJ1-1. The V gene's germline CDR1 is ENHRY and CDR2 SYGVKD. The CDR3 covers 12 residues.

The rearrangement links TRBV19 to TRBJ2-1; TCRdb lists TRBD1, though no DNA is available to test this call. The CDR3 runs to 17 residues. The germline CDR1 and CDR2 sequences are LNHDA and SQIVND (reference sequence). This chain's CDR3 is CASSIVQGASGMDEQFF.

This chain uses TRBV4-1 with TRBJ2-7; the D call from TCRdb, TRBD1, cannot be confirmed without DNA. CDR1 is MGHRA, CDR2 YSYEKL, per germline. This CDR3 comprises 15 residues. The CDR3 protein is CASSPPGTALYEQYF.

The gene calls are TRBV12-3 or TRBV12-4 and TRBJ1-6. This CDR3 has 12 amino acids. CDR3 amino acids: CASSLSPSPLHF.

The chain couples TRBV6-1 to TRBJ1-6; the D call from TCRdb, TRBD1, cannot be confirmed without DNA. CDR3 length equals 16 residues. Germline assignment: CDR1 MNHNS and CDR2 SASEGT. CDR3 residues: CASRQGGSSYNSPLHF.

This chain uses TRBV9 with TRBJ2-1. CDR1 is SGDLS and CDR2 is YYNGEE in the germline V gene. The CDR3 runs 15 residues. This chain's CDR3 is CASSVDGPAYNEQFF.

The V and J genes are TRBV7-6 and TRBJ2-5; the D call from TCRdb, TRBD1, cannot be confirmed without DNA. Germline V lookup: CDR1 SGHVS, CDR2 FNYEAQ. This CDR3 is 14 amino acids long. CDR3 protein: CASRSGTRGETQYF. Supplemented by reference TRBV7-6 and TRBJ2-5, the full variable domain reads GAGVSQSPRYKVTKRGQDVALRCDPISGHVSLYWYRQALGQGPEFLTYFNYEAQQDKSGLPNDRFSAERPEGSISTLTIQRTEQRDSAMYRCASRSGTRGETQYFGPGTRLLVL.

The gene calls are TRBV5-1 and TRBJ2-5; there is no DNA to check the TCRdb D call of TRBD1. CDR1 and CDR2 from the germline V gene are SGHRS and YFSETQ. CDR3 length: 14 residues. The CDR3 region is CASSYQTEQETQYF.

V gene TRBV7-2 combines with J gene TRBJ2-7; the D gene TCRdb calls, TRBD1, cannot be checked with no DNA. The CDR3 length is 13 residues. Germline V gives CDR1 SGHTA, CDR2 FQGNSA. The CDR3 reads CASSSGVSYEQYF.

The rearrangement uses TRBV20-1 and TRBJ2-5; no DNA is available, so the TRBD1 call from TCRdb remains unchecked. The length of the CDR3 is 15 residues. Germline CDR1 reads DFQATT; CDR2 reads SNEGSKA (reference sequence). The CDR3 loop is CSAINPQTGVGTQYF.

This rearrangement joins TRBV5-6 to TRBJ2-5; TCRdb selects TRBD1, and the lack of DNA leaves this call unchecked. The V gene's germline CDR1 is SGHDT and CDR2 YYEEEE. This CDR3 is built from 13 residues. The CDR3 loop reads CASSYPGRETQYF.

The genes are TRBV11-2 and TRBJ1-2; TCRdb outputs TRBD1, but without DNA this stays unchecked. The V gene's germline CDR1 is SGHAT and CDR2 FQNNGV. The CDR3 is 14 amino acids. Here the CDR3 reads CASSPTGTSDGYTF.

The gene calls are TRBV7-2 and TRBJ2-7; TCRdb outputs TRBD1, but without DNA this stays unchecked. The CDR3 has 15 amino acids. Germline CDR1 is SGHTA and CDR2 is FQGNSA. The CDR3 protein is CASSTVPGSTYKQYF.